This T cell receptor beta chain emerged from a study of T cell repertoires in aging, cancer and after chemotherapy (dated by TCRdb to the late 2010s). In the study overall: Six donor age groups were covered, ranging from 30 or younger up to 70 or older, and each group contained at least three individuals. In the solid tumor group, paired pre- and post-chemotherapy samples were obtained from brain tumor (glioblastoma) patients receiving temozolomide-based therapy. About 9.3 million TCR reads were contained in the full dataset. The study profiled peripheral blood TCR beta repertoires from healthy donors and cancer patients to examine immunoaging and T cell reconstitution after chemotherapy. The cohort comprised 200 to 250 cancer patients, 90 to 94 with hematological and approximately 120 with solid cancers, plus 95 healthy donors as a reference group. Overall study results and their limits: In healthy donors, the decline in TCR diversity with age was mainly explained by loss of richness, whereas in cancer patients loss of evenness was also found to contribute. According to the authors, the repertoire data do not allow conclusions to be drawn about immunological memory after chemotherapy. In both cancer cohorts, the median generation probability rose over the chemotherapy interval, which suggests that the repertoire was reconstituted through rebound thymic output. Compared with age-matched healthy donors, untreated patients with hematological or solid cancers had significantly lower TCR diversity and higher clonality in blood.

This clonotype is described as medium-sized (0.01 to 0.1%). The antigen it binds to is not known. No qualities accompany the bases; no much larger clone lies one base away. Using a mixed TRB-A/B primer pool, multiplex touch-down PCR amplified rearranged TRB sequences covering the V, D and J segments. Illumina adapters and sample indices were added to the amplicons in two consecutive PCR reactions performed with Phusion HS II polymerase. Amplicons were gel-purified with the NucleoSpin Gel and PCR Clean-up kit, then checked with Qubit and an Agilent 2100 Bioanalyzer. The libraries were sequenced on an Illumina MiSeq with 600-cycle, single-indexed, paired-end runs. The paper's processing steps were these. TRB sequences were processed with MiXCR versions 2.12 and 3.0.5. Each unique CDR3 nucleotide sequence was counted as one clone, and only productive sequences with at least two reads were retained. The repertoire metrics were Shannon diversity, evenness, clonality (calculated as one minus evenness), and diversity profiles parameterized by alpha from 0 to 5. The IGoR algorithm was used to calculate generation probabilities of clones in the paired pre- and post-chemotherapy samples. TCRdb cleaned the public reads at Q25 with fastp, built clones with MiXCR and kept in-frame beta chains. For every CDR3 protein sequence, its rows merge into one entry that carries the most common genes and DNA. The V and J calls follow TCRdb's processing rather than the paper's. Here the sample has 2,000 or so distinct CDR3 sequences; less than 20% occur a single time. The ten biggest clones cover 7.5% to 8.5% of the sample.

TCR beta rearrangements were amplified from genomic DNA isolated from peripheral blood, not from sorted cells or RNA. This TCR was recovered from a human donor with a solid tumor. Sequencing was done on a sample of blood.

The CDR3 sequence is CASSEMPLQPQHF. The DNA is TGTGCCAGCAGTGAAATGCCGTTACAGCCCCAGCATTTT. The chain employs TRBV6-1 and TRBJ1-5, with the D gene uncertain. A distance of 9 bases separates the germline ends of V and J, which lose 2 bases and 7 bases respectively. The CDR3 covers 13 residues, taking in both the cysteine and the phenylalanine. The retained sequence is limited to the CDR3, 39 bases, with the frame set at the first base. In the germline V gene, CDR1 corresponds to MNHNS and CDR2 to SASEGT.